These 4 T cell receptor beta chains were all obtained from the same sample, sequenced in a study of blood T cells in healthy people across ages. The use of a sample-barcoded 5' primer and a J-beta primer mix characterized a second PCR of about 6 to 12 cycles. Each CDR3 protein gets one entry after TCRdb re-called the 5' RACE reads with MiXCR. Altogether approximately 730,000 distinct CDR3 sequences are present, more than 40% being singletons, with the ten largest covering less than 25%. Material: blood. The receptor source for this set is a woman aged 60-70 years in good health.

This clonotype was counted only a few times. This rearrangement joins TRBV3-1 to TRBJ1-6; no clear D gene. Trimming took off 3 bases at V and 9 bases at J, with 15 bases between the two ends. The CDR3 loop spans 15 amino acids. Germline assignment: CDR1 LGHDT and CDR2 YNNKEL (reference sequence). The CDR3 region is CASSHSQAVGSPLHF. CDR3 nucleotides: TGTGCCAGCAGCCATTCCCAGGCTGTTGGTTCACCCCTCCACTTT. Looking up the rest from reference TRBV3-1 and TRBJ1-6 gives the full variable domain: DTAVSQTPKYLVTQMGNDKSIKCEQNLGHDTMYWYKQDSKKFLKIMFSYNNKELIINETVPNRFSPKSPDKAHLNLHINSLELGDSAVYFCASSHSQAVGSPLHFGNGTRLTVT.

The rearrangement links TRBV7-2 to TRBJ2-1; unclear D gene. CDR3 length equals 12 residues. Germline loops: CDR1 SGHTA, CDR2 FQGNSA. The V and J ends lost 4 bases and 7 bases respectively, with 8 bases between them. CDR3 sequence: CASSSDLNEQFF. The CDR3 DNA sequence: TGTGCCAGCAGCTCGGACCTGAATGAGCAGTTCTTC. The whole variable domain, remainder taken from reference TRBV7-2 and TRBJ2-1, is GAGVSQSPSNKVTEKGKDVELRCDPISGHTALYWYRQSLGQGLEFLIYFQGNSAPDKSGLPSDRFSAERTGGSVSTLTIQRTQQEDSAVYLCASSSDLNEQFFGPGTRLTVL.

The chain recombines TRBV7-9 with TRBJ2-4; 9 bases match TRBD1. The assigned J gene may be wrong: the sequence end matches TRBJ2-7 better. The CDR3 sequence is 16 residues long. CDR1 is SEHNR, CDR2 FQNEAQ, per germline (reference sequence). The CDR3 loop is CASSLHSWTGAYEQYF. The CDR3 DNA is TGTGCCAGCAGCCTACACTCTTGGACAGGGGCCTACGAGCAGTACTTC.

With respect to this clonotype: Since a much larger clone is just one base distant, this may be a read error. The J gene is TRBJ1-2, the V gene TRBV29-1, with 8 positions matching TRBD1. CDR1 is SQVTM and CDR2 is ANQGSEA in the germline V gene. V lost 7 bases to trimming and J lost 7 bases; unmatched junction nucleotides: 8. The CDR3 is made up of 12 amino acids. DNA of the CDR3: TGCAGCGGTGGGGCAGGGGGCGGTGGCTACACCTTC. Translating it yields CSGGAGGGGYTF.